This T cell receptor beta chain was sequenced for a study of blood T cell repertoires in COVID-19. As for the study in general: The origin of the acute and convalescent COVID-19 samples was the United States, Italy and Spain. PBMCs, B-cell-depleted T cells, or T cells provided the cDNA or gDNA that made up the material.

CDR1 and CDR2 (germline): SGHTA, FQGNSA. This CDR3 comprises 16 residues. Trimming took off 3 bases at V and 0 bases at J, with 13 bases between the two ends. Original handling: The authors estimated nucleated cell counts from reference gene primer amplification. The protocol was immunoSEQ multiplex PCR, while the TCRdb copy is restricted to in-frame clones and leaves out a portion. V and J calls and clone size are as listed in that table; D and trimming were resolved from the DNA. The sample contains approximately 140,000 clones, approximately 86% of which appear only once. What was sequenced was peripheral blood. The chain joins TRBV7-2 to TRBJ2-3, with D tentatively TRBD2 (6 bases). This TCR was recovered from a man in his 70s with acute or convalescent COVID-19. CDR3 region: CASSLGLQYSTDTQYF. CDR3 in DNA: TGTGCCAGCAGCTTGGGACTTCAATATAGCACAGATACGCAGTATTTT.